This T cell receptor beta chain was obtained from a study of Graves' ophthalmopathy and Graves' hyperthyroidism (dated by TCRdb to between 2017 and 2018). With respect to the entire study: Peripheral blood was collected at initial diagnosis, before any treatment. The study used TCR beta repertoire signatures to distinguish Graves' ophthalmopathy from Graves' hyperthyroidism and to predict progression to ophthalmopathy. In total, around 140 blood samples were TCR-sequenced: 43 ophthalmopathy, approximately 75 hyperthyroidism and around 17 hyperthyroidism-to-ophthalmopathy patients. A discovery set of 95 to 100 patients (under 45 ophthalmopathy, some 58 stable hyperthyroidism) was enrolled to explore V-J signatures distinguishing ophthalmopathy from hyperthyroidism. An independent validation cohort was composed of around 19 hyperthyroidism patients and over 15 patients who later progressed from hyperthyroidism to ophthalmopathy. In five to seven hyperthyroidism patients, the T-cell repertoire of thyroid tissue was compared with the T-cell repertoire of blood. Once sampling was done, hyperthyroidism patients were given methimazole at a starting dose of 30 mg daily, while ophthalmopathy patients were given high-dose intravenous methylprednisolone.

Study-wide findings and limitations: No statistical method was used to set the sample size in advance, and the investigators knew which group each participant was assigned to. In cross-validation, the 13-signature model distinguished ophthalmopathy from stable hyperthyroidism with 87.88% sensitivity and around 83% specificity, while in the test set the corresponding values were about 80% and 75%. In validation, the model predicted ophthalmopathy progression with more than 70% sensitivity and 72.22% specificity; approximately 12 predicted patients were CT-confirmed with GO in a median of 6.5 months. Most expanded thyroid clonotypes with frequency above 0.001 were also detected in blood, suggesting blood repertoires may reflect the thyroid immune response.

TCR beta CDR3 regions were amplified from RNA transcripts for repertoire sequencing. HTBI primers and the Qiagen OneStep RT-PCR kit were used in a first-round RT-PCR, which was followed by a second-round multiplex PCR, size selection and purification. Libraries were sequenced paired-end with 100 bp reads on an Illumina HiSeq2000. The authors' analysis ran thus. SOAPnuke was used for read processing, and reads with adapters, uncalled bases, a mean Phred below 15, or no exact constant-primer or identifier match were discarded. COPE v1.2.5 was used to merge the high-quality paired reads. Each unique nucleotide sequence was defined as a clonotype, and clonotypes were aligned to IMGT TRB V, D and J references with MiTCR v1.1. Analysis was restricted to V-J combinations with a frequency above 0.0001, which covered about 99% of repertoires. For each V-J combination, a TCR clonal expansion and chaos score was defined as F50 clonal expansion divided by the chaos observed in the TCRdist matrix. Features were reduced by Welch's t-statistics and random forest to more than 10 V-J combinations, which fed a naive Bayes classifier. Thyroid-blood repertoire similarity was quantified with the Morisita-Horn index. TCRdb's own reprocessing of the public reads used fastp at Q25 and MiXCR and kept productive beta chains. Each CDR3 protein gets just one entry, which takes the most common genes and DNA from the rows behind it. Here the V and J calls rest on TCRdb's processing, not on the authors' analysis. Across this sample there are 200,000 to 300,000 distinct CDR3 sequences, with about 47% seen only once. Roughly half of the sample is in the top ten clones.

Taken from cysteine to phenylalanine, the CDR3 has 13 residues. The CDR3 DNA has 39 bases and is translated from base 1. V ends up 7 bases short and J 3 bases short, with an unmatched junction base count of 7. The germline V gene encodes CDR1 SQVTM and CDR2 ANQGSEA. This clonotype appeared a few times. Its antigen is unknown. Per-base qualities were not stored, and no clone one base away is much larger. Patients with ophthalmopathy had moderately to severely active disease, with a Clinical Activity Score of 3 or more, a NOSPECS grade of 4 or more, and a disease duration of less than 3 months. Patients with other autoimmune diseases, uncontrolled infections, pregnancy or lactation were excluded. Clinical symptoms, serum thyroxine, TRAb, thyroid ultrasound and orbital computed tomography formed the basis of the diagnosis. Ficoll-Paque density gradient centrifugation was used to isolate PBMCs from 9.5 to 10 ml of fresh peripheral blood. Total RNA was extracted using Trizol reagent, and RNA quality was checked on an Agilent 2100 Bioanalyzer.

The sample consisted of peripheral blood. The sequence links TRBV29-1 to TRBJ2-5, with TRBD1 identical over 8 junction bases. The sequence derives from an adult man with Graves' ophthalmopathy. CDR3 protein: CSAQNRGKETQYF. The DNA is TGCAGCGCCCAAAACAGGGGGAAAGAGACCCAGTACTTC. The CDR3 plus the reference TRBV29-1 and TRBJ2-5 genes for the other parts give the full variable domain: SAVISQKPSRDICQRGTSLTIQCQVDSQVTMMFWYRQQPGQSLTLIATANQGSEATYESGFVIDKFPISRPNLTFSTLTVSNMSPEDSSIYLCSAQNRGKETQYFGPGTRLLVL.